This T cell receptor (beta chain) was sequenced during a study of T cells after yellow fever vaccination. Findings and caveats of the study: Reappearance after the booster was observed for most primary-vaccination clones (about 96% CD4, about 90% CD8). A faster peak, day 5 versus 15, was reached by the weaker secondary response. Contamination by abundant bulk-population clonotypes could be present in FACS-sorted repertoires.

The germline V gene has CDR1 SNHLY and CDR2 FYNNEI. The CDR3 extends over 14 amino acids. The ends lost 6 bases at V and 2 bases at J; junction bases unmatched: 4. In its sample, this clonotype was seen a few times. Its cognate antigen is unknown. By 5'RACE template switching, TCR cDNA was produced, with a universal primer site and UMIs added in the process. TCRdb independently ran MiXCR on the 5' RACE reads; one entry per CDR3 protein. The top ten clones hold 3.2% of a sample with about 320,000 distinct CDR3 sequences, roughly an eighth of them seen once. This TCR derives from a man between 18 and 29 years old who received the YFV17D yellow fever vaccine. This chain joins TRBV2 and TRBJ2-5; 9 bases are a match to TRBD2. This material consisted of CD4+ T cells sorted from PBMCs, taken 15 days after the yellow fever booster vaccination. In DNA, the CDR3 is TGTGCCAGCAGCCTAGCGGGACCTCAAGAGACCCAGTACTTC. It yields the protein CASSLAGPQETQYF.